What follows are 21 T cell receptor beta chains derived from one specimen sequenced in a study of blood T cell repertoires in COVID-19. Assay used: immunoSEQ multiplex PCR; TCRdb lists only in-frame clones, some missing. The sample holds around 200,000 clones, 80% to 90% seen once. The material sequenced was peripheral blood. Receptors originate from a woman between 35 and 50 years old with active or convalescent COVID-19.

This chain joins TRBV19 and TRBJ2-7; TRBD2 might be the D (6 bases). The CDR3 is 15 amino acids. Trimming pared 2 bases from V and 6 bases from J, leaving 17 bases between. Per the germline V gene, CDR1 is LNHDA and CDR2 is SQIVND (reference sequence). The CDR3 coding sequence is TGTGCCAGTAGTATATTTTCGACGGGGGAGAGCGAGCAGTACTTC. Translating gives CASSIFSTGESEQYF.

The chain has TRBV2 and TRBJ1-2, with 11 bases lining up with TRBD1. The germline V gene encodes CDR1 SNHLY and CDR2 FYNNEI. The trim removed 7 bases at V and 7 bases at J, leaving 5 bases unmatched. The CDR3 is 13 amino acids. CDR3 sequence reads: CASNGQGASGYTF. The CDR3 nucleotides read TGTGCCAGCAACGGACAGGGGGCCTCTGGCTACACCTTC.

The CDR3 coding sequence is TGTGCCAGCAGCTCCGGGGGGACGACCGGGAATCTGCAGCATTTT. It specifies CASSSGGTTGNLQHF. V and J are TRBV7-2 and TRBJ1-5, with a weak D call TRBD1 (5 bases). The CDR3 extends over 15 amino acids. With 4 bases removed from V and 13 bases from J, the gap between germline ends came to 23 bases. The germline V gene has CDR1 SGHTA and CDR2 FQGNSA.

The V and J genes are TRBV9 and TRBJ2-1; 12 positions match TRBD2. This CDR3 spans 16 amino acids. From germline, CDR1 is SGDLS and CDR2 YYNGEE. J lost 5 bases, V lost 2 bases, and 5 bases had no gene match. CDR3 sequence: CASSVLAGGGNNEQFF. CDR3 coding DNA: TGTGCCAGCAGCGTCCTAGCGGGGGGGGGAAACAATGAGCAGTTCTTC.

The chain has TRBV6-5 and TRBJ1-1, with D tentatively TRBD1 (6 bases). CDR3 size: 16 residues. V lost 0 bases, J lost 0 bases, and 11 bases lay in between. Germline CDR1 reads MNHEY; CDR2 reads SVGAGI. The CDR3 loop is CASSYSGGRMNTEAFF. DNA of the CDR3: TGTGCCAGCAGTTACTCAGGGGGAAGAATGAACACTGAAGCTTTCTTT.

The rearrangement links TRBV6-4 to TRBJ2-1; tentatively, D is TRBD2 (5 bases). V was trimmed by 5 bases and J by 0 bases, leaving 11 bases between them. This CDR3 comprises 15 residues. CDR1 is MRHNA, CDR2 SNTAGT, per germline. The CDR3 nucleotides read TGTGCCAGCAGTCCGGTGGGAGACTCCTACAATGAGCAGTTCTTC. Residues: CASSPVGDSYNEQFF.

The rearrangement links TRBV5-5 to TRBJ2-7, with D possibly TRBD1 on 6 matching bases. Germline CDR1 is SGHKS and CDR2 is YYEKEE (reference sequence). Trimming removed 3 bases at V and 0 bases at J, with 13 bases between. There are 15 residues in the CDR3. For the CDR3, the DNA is TGTGCCAGCAGCTCCAAGGGACAAATCTCCTACGAGCAGTACTTC. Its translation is CASSSKGQISYEQYF. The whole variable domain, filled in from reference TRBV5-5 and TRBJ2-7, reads DAGVTQSPTHLIKTRGQQVTLRCSPISGHKSVSWYQQVLGQGPQFIFQYYEKEERGRGNFPDRFSARQFPNYSSELNVNALLLGDSALYLCASSSKGQISYEQYFGPGTRLTVT.

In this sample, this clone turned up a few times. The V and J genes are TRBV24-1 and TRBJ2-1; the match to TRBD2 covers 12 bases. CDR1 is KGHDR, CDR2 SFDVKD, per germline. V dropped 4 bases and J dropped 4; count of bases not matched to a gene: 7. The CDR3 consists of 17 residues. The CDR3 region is CATSDRSLAGGYNEQFF. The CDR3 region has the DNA TGTGCCACCAGTGACCGGTCCCTAGCGGGAGGGTACAATGAGCAGTTCTTC.

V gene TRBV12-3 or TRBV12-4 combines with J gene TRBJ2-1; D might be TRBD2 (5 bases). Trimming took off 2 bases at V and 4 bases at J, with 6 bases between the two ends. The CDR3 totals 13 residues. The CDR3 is CASSLRTYNEQFF. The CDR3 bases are TGTGCCAGCAGTTTACGGACTTACAATGAGCAGTTCTTC.

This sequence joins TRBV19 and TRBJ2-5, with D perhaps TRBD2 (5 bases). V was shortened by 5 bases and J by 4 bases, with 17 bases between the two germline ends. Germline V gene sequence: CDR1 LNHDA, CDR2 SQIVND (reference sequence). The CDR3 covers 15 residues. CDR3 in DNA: TGTGCCAGTAGTTTAGGAGGCACGGATCGAGAGACCCAGTACTTC. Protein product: CASSLGGTDRETQYF.

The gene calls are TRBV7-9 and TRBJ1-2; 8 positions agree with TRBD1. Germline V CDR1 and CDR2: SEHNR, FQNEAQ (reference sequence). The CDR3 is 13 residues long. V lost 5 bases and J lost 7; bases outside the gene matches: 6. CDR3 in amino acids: CASSQGQGGGYTF. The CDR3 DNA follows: TGTGCCAGCAGCCAAGGACAGGGAGGTGGCTACACCTTC.

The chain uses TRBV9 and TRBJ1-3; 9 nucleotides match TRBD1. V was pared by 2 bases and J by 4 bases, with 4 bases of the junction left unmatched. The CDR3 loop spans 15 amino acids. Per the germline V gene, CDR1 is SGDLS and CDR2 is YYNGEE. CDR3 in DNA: TGTGCCAGCAGCGTCACAGGGGGCGAGGGAAACACCATATATTTT. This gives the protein CASSVTGGEGNTIYF.

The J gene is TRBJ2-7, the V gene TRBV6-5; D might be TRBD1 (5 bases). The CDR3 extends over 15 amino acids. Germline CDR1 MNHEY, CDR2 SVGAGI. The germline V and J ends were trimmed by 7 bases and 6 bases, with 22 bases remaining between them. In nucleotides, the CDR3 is TGTGCCAGCACCGCTGGGTTCCAGGGTGGACGCGAGCAGTACTTC. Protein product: CASTAGFQGGREQYF.

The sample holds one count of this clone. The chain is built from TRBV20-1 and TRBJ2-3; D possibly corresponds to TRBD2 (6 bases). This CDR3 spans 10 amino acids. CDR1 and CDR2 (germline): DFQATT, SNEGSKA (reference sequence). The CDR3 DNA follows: TGCAGGGGGAGGTTGGATACGCAGTATTTT. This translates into CRGRLDTQYF.

DNA of the CDR3: TGTGCCAGCAGCTTGCCGACTCCCGAGCAGTACTTC. This encodes CASSLPTPEQYF. The chain uses TRBV5-5 and TRBJ2-7; D remains unclear. V shed 1 base and J shed 6 bases, with 8 bases lying between them. CDR3 length: 12 amino acids. Germline lookup yields CDR1 SGHKS and CDR2 YYEKEE (reference sequence).

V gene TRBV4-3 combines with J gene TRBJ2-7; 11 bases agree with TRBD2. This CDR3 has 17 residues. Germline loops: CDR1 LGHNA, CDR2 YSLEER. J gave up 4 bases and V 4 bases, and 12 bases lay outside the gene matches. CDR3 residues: CASSRRYGTSGGYEQYF. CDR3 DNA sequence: TGCGCCAGCAGCCGGCGTTATGGGACTAGCGGCGGATACGAGCAGTACTTC.

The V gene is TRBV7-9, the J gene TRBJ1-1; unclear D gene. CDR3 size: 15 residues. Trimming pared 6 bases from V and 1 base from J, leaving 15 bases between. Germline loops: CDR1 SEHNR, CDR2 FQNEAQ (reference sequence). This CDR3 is CASSQLWASNTEAFF. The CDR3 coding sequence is TGTGCCAGCAGTCAATTATGGGCCTCGAACACTGAAGCTTTCTTT.

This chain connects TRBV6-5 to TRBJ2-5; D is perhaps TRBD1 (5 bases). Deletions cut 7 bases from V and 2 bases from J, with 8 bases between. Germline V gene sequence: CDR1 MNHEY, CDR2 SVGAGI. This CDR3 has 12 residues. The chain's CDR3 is CASTRTQETQYF. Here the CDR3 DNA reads TGTGCCAGCACCAGGACACAAGAGACCCAGTACTTC.

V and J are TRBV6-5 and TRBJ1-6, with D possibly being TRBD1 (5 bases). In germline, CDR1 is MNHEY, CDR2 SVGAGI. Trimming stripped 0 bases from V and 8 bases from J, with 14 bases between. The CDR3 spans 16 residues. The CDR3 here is CASSYSWRGSDSPLHF. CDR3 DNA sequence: TGTGCCAGCAGTTACTCATGGAGGGGATCCGATTCACCCCTCCACTTT.

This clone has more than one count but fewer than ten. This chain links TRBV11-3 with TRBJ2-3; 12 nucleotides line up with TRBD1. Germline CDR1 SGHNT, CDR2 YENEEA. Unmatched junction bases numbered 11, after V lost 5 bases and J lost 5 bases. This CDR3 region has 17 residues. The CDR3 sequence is CASSPGRDRGLVDTQYF. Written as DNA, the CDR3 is TGTGCCAGCAGCCCGGGCCGGGACAGGGGGCTGGTAGATACGCAGTATTTT.

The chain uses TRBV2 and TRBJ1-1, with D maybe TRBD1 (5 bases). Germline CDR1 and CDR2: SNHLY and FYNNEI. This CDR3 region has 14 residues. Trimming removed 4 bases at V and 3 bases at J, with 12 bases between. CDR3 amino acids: CASSVRGQDTEAFF. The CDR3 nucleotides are TGTGCCAGCAGTGTTAGGGGTCAGGACACTGAAGCTTTCTTT. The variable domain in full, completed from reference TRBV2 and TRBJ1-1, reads EPEVTQTPSHQVTQMGQEVILRCVPISNHLYFYWYRQILGQKVEFLVSFYNNEISEKSEIFDDQFSVERPDGSNFTLKIRSTKLEDSAMYFCASSVRGQDTEAFFGQGTRLTVV.